Listed below are T cell receptor beta chains from one sample, sequenced in a study of cytomegalovirus exposure and HLA in healthy donors. Assay used: immunoSEQ multiplex PCR; TCRdb lists only in-frame clones, some missing. The data show around 76,000 clones, roughly two thirds seen once. Sample: PBMCs. All receptors derive from a middle-aged man in good health and CMV-seropositive. Both conserved end residues are part of each CDR3. Each record gives: V gene, CDR3 length, J gene, clone size, D gene, CDR3 DNA, CDR3 protein. D genes are given only for firm matches. Size is omitted from some rows. Given values are once, few, many or a class for expanded clones.

TRBV9,17,TRBJ2-7,few,TRBD1,TGTGCCAGCAGCGTAGAGGGGGCAAGGGCCCTAGGGGACGAGCAGTACTTC,CASSVEGARALGDEQYF
TRBV28,14,TRBJ1-5,medium-sized,.,TGTGCCAGCATCCGGGGGTTGGGCAATCAGCCCCAGCATTTT,CASIRGLGNQPQHF
TRBV7-2,14,TRBJ2-5,.,.,TGTGCCAGCAGCCCCCACGTGAGCAAGGAGACCCAGTACTTC,CASSPHVSKETQYF
TRBV11-2,15,TRBJ2-7,.,.,TGTGCCAGCAGCTTCCGGACAGAATTCCCCTACGAGCAGTACTTC,CASSFRTEFPYEQYF
TRBV9,15,TRBJ1-1,few,TRBD1,TGTGCCAGCAGCGAAGGAGACAGGGGTGGCACTGAAGCTTTCTTT,CASSEGDRGGTEAFF
TRBV15,17,TRBJ2-1,.,TRBD2,TGTGCCACCAGCAGGGGACTAGCGGCCAGCTCCTACAATGAGCAGTTCTTC,CATSRGLAASSYNEQFF
TRBV10-3,15,TRBJ2-7,.,TRBD2,TGTGCCATCAGTGATAGCGGGGGTAGCTCCTACGAGCAGTACTTC,CAISDSGGSSYEQYF
TRBV6-1,14,TRBJ2-2,.,TRBD1,TGTGCCAGCACGGGACAGGGATTCACCGGGGAGCTGTTTTTT,CASTGQGFTGELFF
TRBV7-9,14,TRBJ1-1,few,TRBD1,TGTGCCAGCAGCCTGGTACCGGGACAGGGACAAGCTTTCTTT,CASSLVPGQGQAFF
TRBV5-1,15,TRBJ1-2,.,.,TGCGCCAGCAGCGCCGCCAGGACTGCTAACTATGGCTACACCTTC,CASSAARTANYGYTF
TRBV6-5,16,TRBJ1-1,.,TRBD1,TGTGCCAGCAGTTACTCCTTCCGGGACAGGGCTACTGAAGCTTTCTTT,CASSYSFRDRATEAFF
TRBV30,13,TRBJ1-4,once,TRBD1,TGTGCCTGGAGGGGTGGGACAGCTGAAAAACTGTTTTTT,CAWRGGTAEKLFF
TRBV5-1,16,TRBJ1-2,once,TRBD1,TGCGCCAGCAGCTTGGAGGGACAGGCCGGTAACTATGGCTACACCTTC,CASSLEGQAGNYGYTF
TRBV6-6,13,TRBJ2-7,.,TRBD1,TGTGCCAGCAGCCGACAGGGCCCCTACGAGCAGTACTTC,CASSRQGPYEQYF
TRBV27,14,TRBJ2-7,.,.,TGTGCCAGCAGTTTTAAGGAGGGGCTATACGAGCAGTACTTC,CASSFKEGLYEQYF
TRBV5-1,14,TRBJ1-4,once,TRBD1,TGCGCCAGCAGCTTGGGACAGGGAGGTGAAAAACTGTTTTTT,CASSLGQGGEKLFF
TRBV6-6,15,TRBJ1-5,.,TRBD1,TGTGCCAGCAGACGGGGACAGGGGGCCAATCAGCCCCAGCATTTT,CASRRGQGANQPQHF
TRBV5-5,15,TRBJ2-7,few,.,TGTGCCAGCAGCTTGGTCCCGTTCTCCGGAGAGGAGCAGTACTTC,CASSLVPFSGEEQYF
TRBV5-1,14,TRBJ2-2,once,.,TGCGCCAGCAGGTCTGGAGGGAACACCGGGGAGCTGTTTTTT,CASRSGGNTGELFF
TRBV7-2,14,TRBJ2-1,.,TRBD1,TGTGCCAGCAGCTTAGGGAGACAGGGAGCGAACAAGTTCTTC,CASSLGRQGANKFF
TRBV7-3,13,TRBJ1-1,once,.,TGTGCCAGCAGCCCGGGACACAACACTGAAGCTTTCTTT,CASSPGHNTEAFF
TRBV28,15,TRBJ1-5,.,TRBD1,TGTGCCAGCAGACTATCGACAGGGGGTTACCAGCCCCAGCATTTT,CASRLSTGGYQPQHF
TRBV5-1,16,TRBJ2-3,.,TRBD1,TGCGCCAGCAGCACGGACAGGGGGACTAGCACAGATACGCAGTATTTT,CASSTDRGTSTDTQYF
TRBV28,14,TRBJ1-1,.,TRBD1,TGTGCCAGCAGTCCCTCCGGGACAGGGTTTTCAGCTTTCTTT,CASSPSGTGFSAFF
TRBV28,16,TRBJ2-1,.,TRBD2,TGTGCCAGCAGTTCTTACGCGGGAGACTCCTACAATGAGCAGTTCTTC,CASSSYAGDSYNEQFF
TRBV7-2,15,TRBJ1-2,.,.,TGTGCCGGCAGCTCGGGGGGGTACCCAACCTATGGCTACACCTTC,CAGSSGGYPTYGYTF
TRBV7-3,13,TRBJ2-3,.,TRBD2,TGTGCCAGCAGCCCCGATGCGGGGGGTACGCAGTATTTT,CASSPDAGGTQYF
TRBV27,17,TRBJ2-3,.,TRBD1,TGTGCCAGCGCCACCCACGGGACAGATCTAAGCACAGATACGCAGTATTTT,CASATHGTDLSTDTQYF
TRBV27,14,TRBJ1-2,.,.,TGTGCCAGCCGACGGACAGCCGGGGAGTATGGCTACACCTTC,CASRRTAGEYGYTF
TRBV6-1,15,TRBJ1-5,.,.,TGTGCCAGCAGTGAAGCATCAGGCAGCAATCAGCCCCAGCATTTT,CASSEASGSNQPQHF
TRBV5-4,13,TRBJ1-1,.,.,TGTGCCAGCAACCTCAGGGTTGACACTGAAGCTTTCTTT,CASNLRVDTEAFF
TRBV7-2,15,TRBJ1-2,.,TRBD1,TGTGCCAGCAGCACTGCACCGGGACAGAGCTATGGCTACACCTTC,CASSTAPGQSYGYTF
TRBV11-2,16,TRBJ2-5,.,TRBD2,TGTGCCAGCAGCTTAGTTAGCGGGAGGAAGAAAGAGACCCAGTACTTC,CASSLVSGRKKETQYF